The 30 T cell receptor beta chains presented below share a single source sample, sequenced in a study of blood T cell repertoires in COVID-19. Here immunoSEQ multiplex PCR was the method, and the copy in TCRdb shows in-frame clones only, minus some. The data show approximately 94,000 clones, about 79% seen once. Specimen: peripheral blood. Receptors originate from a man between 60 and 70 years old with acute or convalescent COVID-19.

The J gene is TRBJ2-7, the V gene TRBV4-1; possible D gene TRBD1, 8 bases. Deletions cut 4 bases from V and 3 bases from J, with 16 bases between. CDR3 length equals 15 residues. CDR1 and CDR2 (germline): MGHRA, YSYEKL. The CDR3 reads CASSRKQGGDYEQYF. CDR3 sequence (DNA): TGCGCCAGCAGCCGGAAACAGGGGGGGGACTACGAGCAGTACTTC.

In DNA form, the CDR3 reads TGTGCCAGCAGCCCGTGGCCAGGGGTTGGCTACACCTTC. This sequence encodes CASSPWPGVGYTF. The chain links TRBV14 to TRBJ1-2; tentatively, D is TRBD1 (6 bases). Germline V gives CDR1 SGHDN, CDR2 FVKESK. This CDR3 has 13 amino acids. V shed 4 bases and J shed 7 bases, with 13 bases lying between them.

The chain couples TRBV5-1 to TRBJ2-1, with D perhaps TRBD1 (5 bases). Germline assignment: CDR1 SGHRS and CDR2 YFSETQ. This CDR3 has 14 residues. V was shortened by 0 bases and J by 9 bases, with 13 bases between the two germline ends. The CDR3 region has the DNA TGCGCCAGCAGCTTGGGACAGCCGGTAGGTGAGCAGTTCTTC. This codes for CASSLGQPVGEQFF.

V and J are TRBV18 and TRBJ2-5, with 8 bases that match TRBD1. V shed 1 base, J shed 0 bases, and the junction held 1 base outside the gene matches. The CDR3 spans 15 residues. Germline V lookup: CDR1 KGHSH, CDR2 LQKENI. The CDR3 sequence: CASSPRTGYQETQYF. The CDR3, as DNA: TGTGCCAGCTCACCACGGACAGGGTACCAAGAGACCCAGTACTTC. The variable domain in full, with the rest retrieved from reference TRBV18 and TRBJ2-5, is NAGVMQNPRHLVRRRGQEARLRCSPMKGHSHVYWYRQLPEEGLKFMVYLQKENIIDESGMPKERFSAEFPKEGPSILRIQQVVRGDSAAYFCASSPRTGYQETQYFGPGTRLLVL.

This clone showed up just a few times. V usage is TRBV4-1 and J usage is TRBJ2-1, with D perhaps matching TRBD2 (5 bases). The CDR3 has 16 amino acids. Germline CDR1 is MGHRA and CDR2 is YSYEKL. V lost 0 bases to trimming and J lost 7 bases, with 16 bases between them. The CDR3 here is CASSQDFPGSPNEQFF. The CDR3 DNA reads TGCGCCAGCAGCCAAGACTTCCCGGGATCCCCTAATGAGCAGTTCTTC.

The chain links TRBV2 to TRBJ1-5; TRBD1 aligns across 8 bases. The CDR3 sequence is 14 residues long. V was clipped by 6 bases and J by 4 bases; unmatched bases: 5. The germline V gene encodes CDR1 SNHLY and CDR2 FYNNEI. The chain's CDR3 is CASRTGVTNQPQHF. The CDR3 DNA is TGTGCCAGCAGGACAGGGGTTACAAATCAGCCCCAGCATTTT.

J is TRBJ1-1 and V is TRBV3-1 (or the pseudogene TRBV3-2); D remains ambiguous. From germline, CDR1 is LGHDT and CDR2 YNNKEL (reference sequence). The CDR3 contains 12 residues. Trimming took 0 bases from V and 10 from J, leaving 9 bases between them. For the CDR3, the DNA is TGTGCCAGCAGCCAAGAGGAGGTAGGAGCTTTCTTT. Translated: CASSQEEVGAFF.

CDR3 bases: TGTGCCAGCACTCAACGAGGCAGGGGTGAGACCCAGTACTTC. This gives the protein CASTQRGRGETQYF. The chain joins TRBV6-1 to TRBJ2-5; a weak D match, TRBD1 (6 bases). The CDR3 runs to 14 residues. V was clipped by 7 bases and J by 5 bases, with 17 bases between them. Germline V gene data show CDR1 as MNHNS and CDR2 as SASEGT.

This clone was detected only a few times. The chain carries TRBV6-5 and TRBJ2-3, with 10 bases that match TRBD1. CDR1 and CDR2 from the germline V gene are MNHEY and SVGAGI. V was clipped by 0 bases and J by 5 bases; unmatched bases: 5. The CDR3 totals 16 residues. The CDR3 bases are TGTGCCAGCAGTTACTCTCGGGACAGGGGAGTAGATACGCAGTATTTT. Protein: CASSYSRDRGVDTQYF.

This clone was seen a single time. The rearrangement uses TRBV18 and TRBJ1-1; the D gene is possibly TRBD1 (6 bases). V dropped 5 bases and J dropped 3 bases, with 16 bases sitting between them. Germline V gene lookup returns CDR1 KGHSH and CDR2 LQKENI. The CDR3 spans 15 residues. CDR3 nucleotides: TGTGCCAGCTCAGACCAGGGGAGGGGGGACACTGAAGCTTTCTTT. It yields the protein CASSDQGRGDTEAFF.

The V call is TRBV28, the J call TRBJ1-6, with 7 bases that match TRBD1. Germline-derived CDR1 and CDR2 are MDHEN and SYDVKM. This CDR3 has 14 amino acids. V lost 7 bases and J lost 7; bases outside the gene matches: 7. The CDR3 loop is CASTQTGKNSPLHF. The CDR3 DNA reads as TGTGCCAGCACCCAGACAGGGAAGAATTCACCCCTCCACTTT.

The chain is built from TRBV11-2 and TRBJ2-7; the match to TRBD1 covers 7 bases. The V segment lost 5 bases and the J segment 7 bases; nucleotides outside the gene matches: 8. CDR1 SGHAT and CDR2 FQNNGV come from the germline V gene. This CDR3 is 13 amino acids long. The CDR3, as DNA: TGTGCCAGCAGCCCGGGACAGAGGCGGGAGCAGTACTTC. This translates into CASSPGQRREQYF.

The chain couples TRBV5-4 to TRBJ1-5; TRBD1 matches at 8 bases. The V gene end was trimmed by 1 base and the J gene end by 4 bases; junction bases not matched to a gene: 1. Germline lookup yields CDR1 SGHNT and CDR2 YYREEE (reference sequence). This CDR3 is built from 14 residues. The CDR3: CASSLQGANQPQHF. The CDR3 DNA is TGTGCCAGCAGCTTGCAGGGGGCTAATCAGCCCCAGCATTTT. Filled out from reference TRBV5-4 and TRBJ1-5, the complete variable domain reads ETGVTQSPTHLIKTRGQQVTLRCSSQSGHNTVSWYQQALGQGPQFIFQYYREEENGRGNFPPRFSGLQFPNYSSELNVNALELDDSALYLCASSLQGANQPQHFGDGTRLSIL.

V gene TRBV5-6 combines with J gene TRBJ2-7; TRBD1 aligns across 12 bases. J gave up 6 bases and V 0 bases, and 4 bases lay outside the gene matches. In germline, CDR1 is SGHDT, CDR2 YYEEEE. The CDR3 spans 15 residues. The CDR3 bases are TGTGCCAGCAGCTTGGGTTGGGACAGGGGGCGCGAGCAGTACTTC. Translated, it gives CASSLGWDRGREQYF.

The CDR3 coding sequence is TGTGCCAGCAGTTTTAGGGGTTTAGAGACCCAGTACTTC. It specifies CASSFRGLETQYF. This sequence joins TRBV28 and TRBJ2-5; D is perhaps TRBD1 (5 bases). This CDR3 is built from 13 residues. Germline values: CDR1 MDHEN, CDR2 SYDVKM. Trimming took off 3 bases at V and 4 bases at J, with 9 bases between the two ends.

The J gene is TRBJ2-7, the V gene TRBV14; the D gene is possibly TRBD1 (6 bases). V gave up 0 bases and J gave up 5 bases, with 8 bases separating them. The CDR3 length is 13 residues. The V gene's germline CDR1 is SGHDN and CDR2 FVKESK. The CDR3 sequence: CASSQEYRDEQYF. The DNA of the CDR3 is TGTGCCAGCAGCCAAGAATACAGGGACGAGCAGTACTTC.

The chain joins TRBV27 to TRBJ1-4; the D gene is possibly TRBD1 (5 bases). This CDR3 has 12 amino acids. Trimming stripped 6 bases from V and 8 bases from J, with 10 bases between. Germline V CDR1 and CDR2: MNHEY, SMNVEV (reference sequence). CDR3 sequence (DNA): TGTGCCAGCAGAACAGGAAACGAAAAACTGTTTTTT. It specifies CASRTGNEKLFF. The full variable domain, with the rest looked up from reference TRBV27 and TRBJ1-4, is EAQVTQNPRYLITVTGKKLTVTCSQNMNHEYMSWYRQDPGLGLRQIYYSMNVEVTDKGDVPEGYKVSRKEKRNFPLILESPSPNQTSLYFCASRTGNEKLFFGSGTQLSVL.

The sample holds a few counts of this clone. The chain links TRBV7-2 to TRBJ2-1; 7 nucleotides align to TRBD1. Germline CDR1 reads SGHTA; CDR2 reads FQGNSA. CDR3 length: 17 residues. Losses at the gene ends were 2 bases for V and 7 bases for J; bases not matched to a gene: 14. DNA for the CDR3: TGTGCCAGCAGCTTACTTTCTAAGACAGGGACCCTTAATGAGCAGTTCTTC. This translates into CASSLLSKTGTLNEQFF.

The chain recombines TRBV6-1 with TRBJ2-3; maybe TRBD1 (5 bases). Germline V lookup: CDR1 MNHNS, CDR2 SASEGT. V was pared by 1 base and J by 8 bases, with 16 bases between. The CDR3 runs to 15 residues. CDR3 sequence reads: CASSEGGPPAVTQYF. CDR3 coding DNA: TGTGCCAGCAGTGAAGGGGGCCCACCTGCGGTTACGCAGTATTTT.

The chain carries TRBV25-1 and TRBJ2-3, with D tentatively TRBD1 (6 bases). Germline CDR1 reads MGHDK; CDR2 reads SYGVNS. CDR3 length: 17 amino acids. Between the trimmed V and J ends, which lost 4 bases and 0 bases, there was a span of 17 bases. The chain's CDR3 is CASSALGTPSSTDTQYF. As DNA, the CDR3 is TGTGCCAGCAGTGCTCTGGGGACACCTTCCAGCACAGATACGCAGTATTTT.

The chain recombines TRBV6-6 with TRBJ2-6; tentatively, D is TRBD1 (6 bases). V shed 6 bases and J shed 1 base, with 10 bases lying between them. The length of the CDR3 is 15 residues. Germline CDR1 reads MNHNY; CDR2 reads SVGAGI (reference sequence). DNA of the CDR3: TGTGCCAGCAGCCACAGGGTTTCTGGGGCCAACGTCCTGACTTTC. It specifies CASSHRVSGANVLTF.

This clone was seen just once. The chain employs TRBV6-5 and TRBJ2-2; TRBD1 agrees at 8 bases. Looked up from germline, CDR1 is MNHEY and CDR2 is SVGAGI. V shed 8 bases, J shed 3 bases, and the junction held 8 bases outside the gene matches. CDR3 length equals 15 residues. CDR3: CASSTGGWDTGELFF. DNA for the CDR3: TGTGCCAGCTCCACAGGGGGTTGGGACACCGGGGAGCTGTTTTTT.

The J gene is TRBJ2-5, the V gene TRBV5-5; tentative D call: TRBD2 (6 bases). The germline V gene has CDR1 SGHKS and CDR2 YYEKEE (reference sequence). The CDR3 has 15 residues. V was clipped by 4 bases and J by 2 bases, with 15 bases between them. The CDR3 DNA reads TGTGCCAGCAGCCCACTAGGCGGGGTACAAGAGACCCAGTACTTC. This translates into CASSPLGGVQETQYF.

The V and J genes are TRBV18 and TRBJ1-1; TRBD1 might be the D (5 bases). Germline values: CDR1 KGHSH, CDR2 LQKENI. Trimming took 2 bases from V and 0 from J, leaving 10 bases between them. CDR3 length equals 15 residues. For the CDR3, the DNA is TGTGCCAGCTCACCATTAGGACACCTGAACACTGAAGCTTTCTTT. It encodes CASSPLGHLNTEAFF.

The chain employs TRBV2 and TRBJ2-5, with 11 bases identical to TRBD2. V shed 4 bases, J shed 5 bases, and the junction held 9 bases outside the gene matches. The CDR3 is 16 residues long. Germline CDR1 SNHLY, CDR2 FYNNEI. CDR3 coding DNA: TGTGCCAGCAGTGGGGTCACTAGCGGGGGATTCGAGACCCAGTACTTC. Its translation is CASSGVTSGGFETQYF.

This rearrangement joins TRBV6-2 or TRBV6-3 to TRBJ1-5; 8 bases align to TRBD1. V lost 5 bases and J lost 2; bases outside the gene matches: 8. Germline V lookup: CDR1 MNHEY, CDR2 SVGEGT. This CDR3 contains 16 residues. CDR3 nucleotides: TGTGCCAGCAGTCCCCCGGACAGGGCCGGCAATCAGCCCCAGCATTTT. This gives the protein CASSPPDRAGNQPQHF.

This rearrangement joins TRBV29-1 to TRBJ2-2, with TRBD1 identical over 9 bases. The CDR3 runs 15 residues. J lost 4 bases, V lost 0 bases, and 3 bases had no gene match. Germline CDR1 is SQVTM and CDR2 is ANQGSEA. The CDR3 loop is CSVEEVTGGTGELFF. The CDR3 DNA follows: TGCAGCGTTGAAGAGGTGACAGGGGGCACCGGGGAGCTGTTTTTT.

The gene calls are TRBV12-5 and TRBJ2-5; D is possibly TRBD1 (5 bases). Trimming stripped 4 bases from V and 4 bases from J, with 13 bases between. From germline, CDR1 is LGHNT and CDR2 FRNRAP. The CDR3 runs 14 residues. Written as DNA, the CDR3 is TGTGCTAGTGGTTCCCCGGACACGGGAGAGACCCAGTACTTC. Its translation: CASGSPDTGETQYF.

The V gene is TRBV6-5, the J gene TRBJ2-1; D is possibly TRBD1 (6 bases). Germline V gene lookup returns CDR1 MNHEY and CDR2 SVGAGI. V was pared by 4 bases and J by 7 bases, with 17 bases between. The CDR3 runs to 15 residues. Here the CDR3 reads CASSFGTIPGNEQFF. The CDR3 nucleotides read TGTGCCAGCAGTTTTGGGACAATTCCTGGGAATGAGCAGTTCTTC.

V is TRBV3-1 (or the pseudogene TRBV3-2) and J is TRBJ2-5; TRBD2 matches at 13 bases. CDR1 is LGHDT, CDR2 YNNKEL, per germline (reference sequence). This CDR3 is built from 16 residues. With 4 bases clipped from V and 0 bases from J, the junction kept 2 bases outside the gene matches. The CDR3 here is CASSRGLAGDQETQYF. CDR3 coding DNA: TGTGCCAGCAGCCGTGGACTAGCGGGGGACCAAGAGACCCAGTACTTC.